This TCR beta chain is drawn from a study of blood T cells in healthy people across ages. The study, taken as a whole, reports: A strong correlation was seen between TCR beta diversity and naive T cell percentage.

CDR3 length: 18 residues. The germline V gene encodes CDR1 SGHVS and CDR2 FQNEAQ. The J segment lost 2 bases and the V segment lost 5 bases, leaving 10 bases of the junction unmatched. Alongside a J-beta primer mix, a sample-barcoded 5' primer served in a second PCR lasting roughly 6 to 11 cycles. TCRdb re-derived calls from the 5' RACE reads in MiXCR, one entry per CDR3 protein. The sample holds roughly 800,000 distinct CDR3 sequences, approximately 25% seen once. The table lists this clonotype with a few counts. Its cognate antigen is unknown. The same sample was also used in a study of T cells of mothers and their children.

This sequence originates from a boy younger than 18 in good health. Sequences were obtained from blood. J is TRBJ2-5 and V is TRBV7-8, with 14 bases matching TRBD2. Here the CDR3 reads CASSPRRLAGGRQETQYF. The CDR3 DNA reads as TGTGCCAGCAGCCCGCGCCGACTAGCGGGGGGGAGACAAGAGACCCAGTACTTC.